Listed below are T cell receptor beta chains from one sample, sequenced in a study of T cells in Graves' hyperthyroidism and ophthalmopathy. TCRdb re-called the multiplex PCR reads with MiXCR, one entry per CDR3 protein. The sample includes approximately 380,000 distinct CDR3 sequences, over 13% of them seen just once. Source material: blood. The receptors derive from a man aged 50-59 years with Graves' ophthalmopathy. Both conserved end residues are part of each CDR3.

J gene: TRBJ1-5
V gene: TRBV7-9
CDR3 protein: CASSLAETGGQPQHF

J gene: TRBJ1-6
V gene: TRBV7-6
CDR3 protein: CASSLADPSSGSPLHF

J gene: TRBJ1-6
V gene: TRBV2
CDR3 protein: CASSRKYNSPLHF

J gene: TRBJ1-1
V gene: TRBV6-1
CDR3 protein: CASTGQGASEAFF

J gene: TRBJ2-3
V gene: TRBV2
CDR3 protein: CASKSRETDTQYF

J gene: TRBJ2-2
V gene: TRBV5-1
CDR3 protein: CASSLGTGLSGELFF

J gene: TRBJ2-1
V gene: TRBV19
CDR3 protein: CASSTGGRNEQFF

J gene: TRBJ2-2
V gene: TRBV12-3/TRBV12-4
CDR3 protein: CASTPGGYAGELFF

J gene: TRBJ1-1
V gene: TRBV9
CDR3 protein: CASSVDTNTEAFF

J gene: TRBJ2-3
V gene: TRBV13
CDR3 protein: CASSLGSGGKTDTQYF

J gene: TRBJ2-7
V gene: TRBV6-1
CDR3 protein: CASSESSFFEQYF

J gene: TRBJ1-6
V gene: TRBV10-1
CDR3 protein: CASILGDTNYNSPLHF

J gene: TRBJ1-6
V gene: TRBV5-1
CDR3 protein: CASSQARGHNSPLHF

J gene: TRBJ2-3
V gene: TRBV7-9
CDR3 protein: CASSLEGGRDVTQYF

J gene: TRBJ2-7
V gene: TRBV28
CDR3 protein: CASSAEKRAKYEQYF

J gene: TRBJ2-1
V gene: TRBV6-1
CDR3 protein: CATQGAPNEQFF

J gene: TRBJ1-2
V gene: TRBV7-9
CDR3 protein: CASSLAGVDYGYTF

J gene: -
V gene: TRBV27
CDR3 protein: CASSPTRSYEQFF

J gene: TRBJ2-3
V gene: TRBV28
CDR3 protein: CASSHPAGLNTDTQYF

J gene: TRBJ2-3
V gene: TRBV2
CDR3 protein: CASSEGVPRDTQYF

J gene: TRBJ2-7
V gene: TRBV6-1
CDR3 protein: CASRLADVAPYEQYF